Reported below is one T cell receptor (beta chain). The antigen is unknown. The data stem from a study of cytomegalovirus exposure and HLA in healthy donors. Whole-study results and caveats: Reportedly, diagnosis of cytomegalovirus status by the classifier showed high specificity and sensitivity. Earlier findings revealed that most TCR beta V segments proved productive either about 87% or about 30% of the time.

PCR involved 60 Vbeta and 13 Jbeta primers. Source study methods: A later analysis counted roughly 74 million unique TCR beta chains, around 12 million shared. Assay used: immunoSEQ multiplex PCR; TCRdb lists only in-frame clones, some missing. V and J calls and clone size follow that table, whereas D and trimming were derived from the DNA. The sample consists of 150,000 or so clones, less than 85% of them appearing once. V gave up 5 bases and J gave up 1 base, with 14 bases separating them. The germline CDR1 and CDR2 sequences are LNHDA and SQIVND (reference sequence). This CDR3 contains 16 residues.

Sequencing was done on a sample of PBMCs. The chain links TRBV19 to TRBJ2-2; D gene unclear. This sequence was found in a man aged 18 to 35 in good health and CMV-seropositive. In DNA form, the CDR3 reads TGTGCCAGTAGTTCCTACTTAGCTAGGAACACCGGGGAGCTGTTTTTT. Its protein product is CASSSYLARNTGELFF. Drawing the rest from reference TRBV19 and TRBJ2-2, the complete variable domain is DGGITQSPKYLFRKEGQNVTLSCEQNLNHDAMYWYRQDPGQGLRLIYYSQIVNDFQKGDIAEGYSVSREKKESFPLTVTSAQKNPTAFYLCASSSYLARNTGELFFGEGSRLTVL.